This TCR beta chain was retrieved from a study of T cell responses to AZD1222 COVID-19 vaccine. This clone was observed once. As yet, its antigen is unknown. Study-level results: Spike regions recognized by vaccine-associated CD4 TCRs spanned the protein, led by 160-218 and 743-854.

Method: immunoSEQ multiplex PCR; TCRdb's copy keeps in-frame clones and lacks some. Of approximately 140,000 clones listed, 70% to 90% are singletons. Per the germline V gene, CDR1 is MNHEY and CDR2 is SVGAGI. There are 13 residues in the CDR3. V lost 10 bases to trimming and J lost 4 bases, with 16 bases between them. Here the sequenced sample was peripheral blood, taken on day 0 of AZD1222 vaccination. This clonotype was obtained from an adult in good health. The V gene is TRBV6-5, the J gene TRBJ1-2; perhaps TRBD1 as D (5 bases). The CDR3 DNA is TGTGCCACCCAATGGGACGACGGCTATGGCTACACCTTC. Amino acids: CATQWDDGYGYTF.